The clone carrying this T cell receptor beta chain turned up a few times. The length of the CDR3 is 14 residues. The germline CDR1 and CDR2 sequences are MDHEN and SYDVKM. V lost 10 bases to trimming and J lost 6 bases; unmatched junction nucleotides: 11. The data derive from a study of T cell responses to AZD1222 COVID-19 vaccine. Data came from immunoSEQ multiplex PCR; TCRdb stores just in-frame clones and leaves some out. The sample records 150,000 to 160,000 clones, over 80% being singletons. The rearrangement uses TRBV28 and TRBJ2-3, with 9 bases aligning to TRBD1. This clonotype was sampled from an adult who received the AZD1222 COVID-19 vaccine. The sequenced sample was peripheral blood, obtained 28 days after the second AZD1222 dose. DNA for the CDR3: TGTGCCATCTCCGGGACAGGGCGGAGTGATACGCAGTATTTT. Protein: CAISGTGRSDTQYF. Together with reference TRBV28 and TRBJ2-3, the CDR3 gives the full variable domain: DVKVTQSSRYLVKRTGEKVFLECVQDMDHENMFWYRQDPGLGLRLIYFSYDVKMKEKGDIPEGYSVSREKKERFSLILESASTNQTSMYLCAISGTGRSDTQYFGPGTRLTVL.